This paragraph covers one T cell receptor (beta chain) sequence. Its antigen is unknown. A multiplex PCR was run with 60 Vbeta primers and 13 Jbeta primers. Sequencing was performed with immunoSEQ multiplex PCR; in TCRdb, only in-frame clones are kept and a portion is missing. The table records under 200,000 clones, roughly 80% of them present only once. Germline CDR1 reads LNHDA; CDR2 reads SQIVND (reference sequence). J lost 9 bases, V lost 2 bases, and 11 bases had no gene match. The length of the CDR3 is 16 residues. This entry is derived from a study of cytomegalovirus exposure and HLA in healthy donors. Study observations and caveats: Earlier findings revealed that most TCR beta V segments proved productive either about 87% or about 30% of the time. A missense variant in DCLRE1C was later tied to TCR beta V- and J-gene trimming. In the analysis, some V segments, TRBV6-2 and TRBV6-3 included, were excluded as indistinguishable.

The sequence derives from a female donor in good health and CMV-seronegative. Sequences were obtained from PBMCs. The J gene is TRBJ2-1, the V gene TRBV19, with TRBD1 matching over 9 bases. CDR3 sequence: CASSIRRTGGAGEQFF. In nucleotides, the CDR3 is TGTGCCAGTAGTATACGTCGCACAGGGGGCGCGGGTGAGCAGTTCTTC.